Each of the 3 T cell receptor beta chains below was sequenced from the same sample in a study of naive and memory T cell subsets (dated by TCRdb to about 2017). The receptor library was made with UMI-ligation and nested PCR. Sequenced using an Illumina MiSeq. The beta constant-region primer consisted of an equimolar mixture of two oligonucleotides that together covered TRBC1 and TRBC2. The ligated cDNA went through four rounds of PCR with nested alpha and beta constant-region primers together with the SP2 primer. The public reads were reprocessed in TCRdb via fastp at Q25 and MiXCR, keeping in-frame beta chains. Rows are combined by CDR3 protein, so each entry shows the most common genes and DNA. The sample includes some 110,000 distinct CDR3 sequences, with roughly 32% observed a single time. The ten largest account for approximately 0.9% of the sample. Material: central memory CD4+ T cells from blood. The cell subset or site label on this specimen signifies: central memory, CD45RA- CD27+. The receptors shown here come from a human donor in good health.

The table lists this clonotype with a few counts. This chain connects TRBV4-3 to TRBJ2-7; D is ambiguous. Germline CDR1 and CDR2: LGHNA and YSLEER. The CDR3 is 11 residues long. V gave up 1 base and J gave up 7 bases, with 5 bases separating them. CDR3 DNA sequence: TGCGCCAGCAGCCAAGGCCGGGAGCAGTACTTC. Its translation: CASSQGREQYF.

The rearrangement uses TRBV11-3 and TRBJ2-2; no clear D gene. CDR3 length equals 13 residues. Per germline, CDR1 SGHNT and CDR2 YENEEA. The V end was cut by 4 bases, the J end by 2 bases, with 5 bases between. As DNA, the CDR3 is TGTGCCAGCAGCTACCACAACACCGGGGAGCTGTTTTTT. Amino acid sequence: CASSYHNTGELFF. Filled out from reference TRBV11-3 and TRBJ2-2, the complete variable domain reads EAGVVQSPRYKIIEKKQPVAFWCNPISGHNTLYWYLQNLGQGPELLIRYENEEAVDDSQLPKDRFSAERLKGVDSTLKIQPAELGDSAVYLCASSYHNTGELFFGEGSRLTVL.

The chain combines TRBV10-2 with TRBJ2-1, with D tentatively TRBD1 (6 bases). Trimming took off 7 bases at V and 7 bases at J, with 20 bases between the two ends. Germline-derived CDR1 and CDR2 are WSHSY and SAAADI. This CDR3 contains 15 residues. The CDR3 reads CASTGRTDLANEQFF. DNA of the CDR3: TGCGCCAGCACTGGGCGGACAGACCTTGCAAATGAGCAGTTCTTC.